The 10 T cell receptor beta chains below come from one sample, sequenced in a study of T cells in Graves' hyperthyroidism and ophthalmopathy (dated by TCRdb to the late 2010s). Libraries came from multiplex PCR. Data came from an Illumina HiSeq 2000. TCR beta CDR3 regions were amplified from RNA transcripts. For the first round of RT-PCR on the TCR CDR3, the HTBI primer set was used together with the Qiagen OneStep RT-PCR kit. The public reads were reanalyzed by TCRdb: fastp trimming at Q25, MiXCR alignment, in-frame beta chains only. Each entry merges the rows of one CDR3 protein and shows their most common DNA and genes. The sample table holds a few hundred thousand distinct CDR3 sequences, of which over 45% were seen once. The ten largest clonotypes hold about 40% of the sample. The sequenced sample was peripheral blood or thyroid tissue (not recorded which). The origin of the receptors is an adult woman with Graves' disease, either hyperthyroidism or ophthalmopathy (not recorded which).

The chain has TRBV29-1 and TRBJ2-7, with 14 bases fitting TRBD2. Germline loops: CDR1 SQVTM, CDR2 ANQGSEA. The CDR3 consists of 13 residues. V lost 7 bases to trimming and J lost 4 bases; unmatched junction nucleotides: 3. The CDR3 here is CSARTSGRYEQYF. The CDR3 nucleotides read TGCAGCGCCCGGACTAGCGGGAGGTACGAGCAGTACTTC.

The chain links TRBV10-3 to TRBJ2-7; D is undetermined. Germline V lookup: CDR1 ENHRY, CDR2 SYGVKD. The CDR3 extends over 13 amino acids. V dropped 10 bases and J dropped 0 bases, with 13 bases sitting between them. Here the CDR3 reads CATASAGSYEQYF. CDR3 coding DNA: TGTGCCACGGCGTCGGCAGGCTCCTACGAGCAGTACTTC.

In its sample, this clonotype was seen a few times. The rearrangement links TRBV24-1 to TRBJ2-3; 7 bases line up with TRBD2. Unmatched junction bases numbered 5, after V lost 7 bases and J lost 2 bases. The germline V gene has CDR1 KGHDR and CDR2 SFDVKD. This CDR3 is built from 14 residues. In DNA form, the CDR3 reads TGTGCCACCAGGGGAGGGACGCTCACAGATACGCAGTATTTT. Its protein is CATRGGTLTDTQYF.

This clonotype has a single count. The rearrangement joins TRBV7-9 to TRBJ1-1, with TRBD1 matching over 9 bases. This CDR3 has 15 amino acids. Germline V CDR1 and CDR2: SEHNR, FQNEAQ (reference sequence). V shed 3 bases and J 1 base; nucleotides not matched to a gene: 3. Here the CDR3 DNA reads TGTGCCAGCAGCTTGACAGGGGGGGAGAACACTGAAGCTTTCTTT. Translation: CASSLTGGENTEAFF.

This chain joins TRBV11-1 and TRBJ2-5; 10 bases fit TRBD2. The CDR3 runs to 17 residues. Trimming took 5 bases from V and 3 from J; bases not matched to a gene: 12. Germline-derived CDR1 and CDR2 are SGHAT and FQDESV (reference sequence). The CDR3 is CASSARPSAGGEETQYF. CDR3 DNA: TGTGCCAGCAGCGCCCGCCCCTCAGCGGGAGGGGAAGAGACCCAGTACTTC. Using reference TRBV11-1 and TRBJ2-5 for the parts outside the CDR3, the full variable domain is EAEVAQSPRYKITEKSQAVAFWCDPISGHATLYWYRQILGQGPELLVQFQDESVVDDSQLPKDRFSAERLKGVDSTLKIQPAELGDSAMYLCASSARPSAGGEETQYFGPGTRLLVL.

This clonotype came up a few times. The chain is built from TRBV15 and TRBJ1-1, with D hard to call. The CDR3 covers 14 residues. V lost 0 bases, J lost 4 bases, and 9 bases lay in between. Germline assignment: CDR1 LNHNV and CDR2 YYDKDF (reference sequence). The CDR3 region is CATSRDRLSTEAFF. CDR3 DNA sequence: TGTGCCACCAGCAGAGACAGACTGAGCACTGAAGCTTTCTTT.

V and J are TRBV11-2 and TRBJ2-5; TRBD1 matches at 11 bases. Trimming cost V 5 bases and J 1 base; bases outside gene matches: 3. The CDR3 covers 15 residues. Germline V gene data show CDR1 as SGHAT and CDR2 as FQNNGV. The CDR3 nucleotides read TGTGCCAGCAGCACAGGACAGGGGGCCCAAGAGACCCAGTACTTC. Protein sequence: CASSTGQGAQETQYF.

Concerning this clonotype itself: The limits of the CDR3 on the DNA are not certain, so only TCRdb's listed CDR3 is given. The V and J genes are TRBV2 and TRBJ2-6; the table's D call TRBD1 went unverified against the DNA. The CDR3 is 22 amino acids in total, end residues counted. CDR1 and CDR2 from the germline V gene are SNHLY and FYNNEI. The CDR3 spells CASSEQGNQPQHFGDGANVLTF.

The CDR3 nucleotides are TGCGCCAGCAGCTTGACCGCGGGGTCATCCCCCGGGGAGACCCAGTACTTC. Its protein product is CASSLTAGSSPGETQYF. The V and J genes are TRBV5-1 and TRBJ2-5; D possibly corresponds to TRBD2 (6 bases). CDR3 size: 17 residues. Germline CDR1 SGHRS, CDR2 YFSETQ. Between the trimmed V and J ends, which lost 1 base and 5 bases, there was a span of 21 bases.

A note on this clonotype: A read error may be the cause here, since a much bigger clone is one base away. V and J are TRBV19 and TRBJ2-6, with D perhaps given as TRBD1 or TRBD2 (6 bases each). The CDR3 loop spans 14 amino acids. From germline, CDR1 is LNHDA and CDR2 SQIVND (reference sequence). In DNA form, the CDR3 reads TGTGCCAGTAGTCCGGAGGGGGTAGCCAGCGTCCTGACTTTC. It specifies CASSPEGVASVLTF.